The clone carrying this TCR beta chain was detected a few times. Its antigen is still unknown. The sample belongs to a study of human T cells and chemical hapten exposure. Overall study context: There were weekly diphenylcyclopropenone doses to the scalp for patients throughout the approximately 25-week study.

Time point defined: patch test 1, 2 weeks after DPC sensitization. Stated treatment: therapeutic diphenylcyclopropenone sensitization with weekly scalp DPC. General study results and limits: Following DPC sensitization, TCRs present above 1 in 1000 frequency showed no change. Every donor had alopecia, and their immune response may therefore differ from healthy people's.

Authors' methods: Samples contained a median of roughly 100,000 TCRs, with a range of about 20,000 to 750,000. TCRdb redid the calling of the RACE reads with MiXCR, one entry per CDR3 protein. These V and J calls are TCRdb output, not the study's own analysis. This sample carries fewer than 100,000 distinct CDR3 sequences, around 12% of them seen once, and the ten largest clones take approximately 2%. The source is a woman in her forties with alopecia areata. Some clones in this sample may be carry-over from other donors' samples. The sample in question was whole blood, obtained in connection with sensitization to the hapten diphenylcyclopropenone (DPC).

The CDR3 sequence is CASRQLQGGDTEAFF. In DNA form, the CDR3 reads TGTGCCAGCAGGCAACTTCAGGGGGGAGACACTGAAGCTTTCTTT. The rearrangement uses TRBV6-2 or TRBV6-3 and TRBJ1-1; 7 positions match TRBD1. CDR1 and CDR2 (germline): MNHEY, SVGEGT. The CDR3 runs 15 residues. Trimming removed 6 bases from V and 3 bases from J; junction bases left unmatched: 10.